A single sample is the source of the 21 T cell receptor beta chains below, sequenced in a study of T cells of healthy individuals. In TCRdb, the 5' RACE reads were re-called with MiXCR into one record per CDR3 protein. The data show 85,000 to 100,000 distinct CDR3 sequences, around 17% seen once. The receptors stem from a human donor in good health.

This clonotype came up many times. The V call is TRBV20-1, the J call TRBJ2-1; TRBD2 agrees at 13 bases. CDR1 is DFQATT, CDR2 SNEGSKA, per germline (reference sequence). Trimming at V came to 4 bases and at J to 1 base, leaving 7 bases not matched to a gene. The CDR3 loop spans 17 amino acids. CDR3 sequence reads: CSAKRTSGRRSYNEQFF. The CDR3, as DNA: TGCAGTGCTAAACGGACTAGCGGGAGACGGTCCTACAATGAGCAGTTCTTC.

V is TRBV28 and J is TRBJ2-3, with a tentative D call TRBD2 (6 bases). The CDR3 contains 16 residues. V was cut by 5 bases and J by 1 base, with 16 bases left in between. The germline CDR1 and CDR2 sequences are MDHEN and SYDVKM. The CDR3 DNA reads TGTGCCAGCAGTCTCCTTCTAGCGCAACGCACAGATACGCAGTATTTT. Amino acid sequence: CASSLLLAQRTDTQYF.

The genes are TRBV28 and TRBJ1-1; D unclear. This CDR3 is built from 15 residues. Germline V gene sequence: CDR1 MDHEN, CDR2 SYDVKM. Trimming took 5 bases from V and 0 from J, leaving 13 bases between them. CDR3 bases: TGTGCCAGCAGTCAAATAACAGCGATGAACACTGAAGCTTTCTTT. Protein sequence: CASSQITAMNTEAFF. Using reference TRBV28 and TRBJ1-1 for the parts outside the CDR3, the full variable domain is DVKVTQSSRYLVKRTGEKVFLECVQDMDHENMFWYRQDPGLGLRLIYFSYDVKMKEKGDIPEGYSVSREKKERFSLILESASTNQTSMYLCASSQITAMNTEAFFGQGTRLTVV.

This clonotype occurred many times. The DNA of the CDR3 is TGTGCCAGCAGTCTACACCAACAGGGGACAGATACGCAGTATTTT. Amino acid sequence: CASSLHQQGTDTQYF. This chain links TRBV28 with TRBJ2-3; TRBD1 agrees at 7 bases. The CDR3 is 15 residues long. Trimming took 5 bases from V and 3 from J; bases not matched to a gene: 8. CDR1 and CDR2 from the germline V gene are MDHEN and SYDVKM.

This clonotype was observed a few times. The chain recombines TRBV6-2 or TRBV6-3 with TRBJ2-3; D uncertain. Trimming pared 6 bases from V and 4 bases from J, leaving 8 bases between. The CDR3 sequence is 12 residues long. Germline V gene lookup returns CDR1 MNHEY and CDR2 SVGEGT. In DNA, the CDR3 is TGTGCCAGCAGGCGGCTAGCAGATACGCAGTATTTT. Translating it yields CASRRLADTQYF.

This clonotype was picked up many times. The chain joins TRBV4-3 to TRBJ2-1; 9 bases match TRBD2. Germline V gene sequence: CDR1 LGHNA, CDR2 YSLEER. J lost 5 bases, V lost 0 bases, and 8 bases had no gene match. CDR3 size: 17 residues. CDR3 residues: CASSQDSGRASNNEQFF. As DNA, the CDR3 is TGCGCCAGCAGCCAAGATAGCGGGAGAGCAAGCAACAATGAGCAGTTCTTC.

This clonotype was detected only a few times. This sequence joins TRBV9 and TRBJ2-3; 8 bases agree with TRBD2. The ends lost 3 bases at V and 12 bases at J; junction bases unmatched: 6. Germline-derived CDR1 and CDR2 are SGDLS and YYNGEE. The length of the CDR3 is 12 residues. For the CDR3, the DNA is TGTGCCAGCAGCGACAGCGGGGGCGCCCAGTATTTT. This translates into CASSDSGGAQYF.

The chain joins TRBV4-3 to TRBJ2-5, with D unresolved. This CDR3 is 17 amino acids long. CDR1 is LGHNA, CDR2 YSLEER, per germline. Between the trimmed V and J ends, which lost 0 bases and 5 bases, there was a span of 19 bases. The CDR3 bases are TGCGCCAGCAGCCAAGATCTTCGGGCTACCGATTGGGAGACCCAGTACTTC. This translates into CASSQDLRATDWETQYF.

The CDR3 here is CASSYTGGNSPLHF. DNA for the CDR3: TGCGCCAGCAGCTATACAGGGGGCAACTCACCCCTCCACTTT. This chain connects TRBV4-1 to TRBJ1-6, with 9 bases identical to TRBD1. The CDR3 is 14 residues long. Germline values: CDR1 MGHRA, CDR2 YSYEKL. The trim removed 5 bases at V and 10 bases at J, leaving 6 bases unmatched.

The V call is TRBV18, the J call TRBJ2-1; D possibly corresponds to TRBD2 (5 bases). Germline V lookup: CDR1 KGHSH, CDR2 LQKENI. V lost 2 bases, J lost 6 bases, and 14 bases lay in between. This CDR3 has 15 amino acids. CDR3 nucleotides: TGTGCCAGCTCACCAGAGGGAGTCTGGGGCAATGAGCAGTTCTTC. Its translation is CASSPEGVWGNEQFF.

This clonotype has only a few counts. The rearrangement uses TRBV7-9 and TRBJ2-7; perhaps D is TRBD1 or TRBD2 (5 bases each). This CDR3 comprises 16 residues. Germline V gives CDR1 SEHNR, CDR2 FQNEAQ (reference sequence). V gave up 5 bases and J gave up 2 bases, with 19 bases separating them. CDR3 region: CASSPGAASRTYEQYF. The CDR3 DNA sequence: TGTGCCAGCAGCCCCGGGGCGGCTAGCCGAACCTACGAGCAGTACTTC.

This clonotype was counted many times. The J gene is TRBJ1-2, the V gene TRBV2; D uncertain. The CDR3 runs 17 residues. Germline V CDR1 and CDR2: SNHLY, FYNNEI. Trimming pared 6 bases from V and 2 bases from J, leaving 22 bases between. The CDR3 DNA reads TGTGCCAGCAGGGAGTCGGAATGGGTTGGATGGAACTATGGCTACACCTTC. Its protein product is CASRESEWVGWNYGYTF.

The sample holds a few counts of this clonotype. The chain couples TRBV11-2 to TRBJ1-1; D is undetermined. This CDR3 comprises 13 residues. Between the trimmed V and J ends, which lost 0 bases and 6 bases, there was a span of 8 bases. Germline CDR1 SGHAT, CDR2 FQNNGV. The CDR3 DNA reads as TGTGCCAGCAGCTTAGAAGAGGCTGCTGAAGCTTTCTTT. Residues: CASSLEEAAEAFF.

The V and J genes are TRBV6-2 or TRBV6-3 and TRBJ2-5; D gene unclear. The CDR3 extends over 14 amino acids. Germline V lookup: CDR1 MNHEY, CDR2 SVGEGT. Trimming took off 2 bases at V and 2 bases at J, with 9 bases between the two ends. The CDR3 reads CASSYASEQETQYF. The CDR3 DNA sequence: TGTGCCAGCAGTTACGCCTCGGAGCAAGAGACCCAGTACTTC.

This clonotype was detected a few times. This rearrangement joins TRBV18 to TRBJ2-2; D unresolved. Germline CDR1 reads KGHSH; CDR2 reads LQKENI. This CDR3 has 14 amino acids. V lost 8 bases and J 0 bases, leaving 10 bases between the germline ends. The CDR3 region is CASAAPPNTGELFF. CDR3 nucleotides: TGTGCCAGCGCCGCTCCGCCGAACACCGGGGAGCTGTTTTTT.

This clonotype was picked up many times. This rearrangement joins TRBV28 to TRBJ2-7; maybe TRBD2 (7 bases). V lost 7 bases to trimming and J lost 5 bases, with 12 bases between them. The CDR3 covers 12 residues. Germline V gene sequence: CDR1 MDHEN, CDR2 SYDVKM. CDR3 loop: CASKGGDHEQYF. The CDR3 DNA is TGTGCCAGCAAAGGGGGGGACCACGAGCAGTACTTC.

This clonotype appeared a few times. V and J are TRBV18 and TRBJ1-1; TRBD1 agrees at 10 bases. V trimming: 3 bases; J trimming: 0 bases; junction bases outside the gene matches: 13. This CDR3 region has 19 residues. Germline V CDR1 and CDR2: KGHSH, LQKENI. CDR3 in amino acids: CASSPFLSLGQGVNTEAFF. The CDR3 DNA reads TGTGCCAGCTCACCCTTTTTAAGCTTAGGACAGGGGGTGAACACTGAAGCTTTCTTT. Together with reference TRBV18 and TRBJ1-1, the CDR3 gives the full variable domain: NAGVMQNPRHLVRRRGQEARLRCSPMKGHSHVYWYRQLPEEGLKFMVYLQKENIIDESGMPKERFSAEFPKEGPSILRIQQVVRGDSAAYFCASSPFLSLGQGVNTEAFFGQGTRLTVV.

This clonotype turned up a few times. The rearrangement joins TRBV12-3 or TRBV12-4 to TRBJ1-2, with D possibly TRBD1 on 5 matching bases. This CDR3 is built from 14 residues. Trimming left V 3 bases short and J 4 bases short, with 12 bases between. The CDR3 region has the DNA TGTGCCAGCAGTTTTGGGGGAAGCGGCTATGGCTACACCTTC. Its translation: CASSFGGSGYGYTF.

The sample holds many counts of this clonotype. The CDR3 nucleotides read TGCAGTGCTAGGCTGAGCAATCAGCCCCAGCATTTT. Protein: CSARLSNQPQHF. J is TRBJ1-5 and V is TRBV20-1; D is ambiguous. The germline V gene has CDR1 DFQATT and CDR2 SNEGSKA (reference sequence). There are 12 residues in the CDR3. V was clipped by 3 bases and J by 1 base, with 4 bases between them.

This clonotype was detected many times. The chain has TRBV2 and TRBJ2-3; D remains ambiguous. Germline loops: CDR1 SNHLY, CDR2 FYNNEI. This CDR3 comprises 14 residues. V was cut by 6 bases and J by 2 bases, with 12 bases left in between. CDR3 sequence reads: CASRLGLSTDTQYF. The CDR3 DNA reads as TGTGCCAGCAGACTTGGATTGTCCACAGATACGCAGTATTTT. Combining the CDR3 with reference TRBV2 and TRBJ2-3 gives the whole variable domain EPEVTQTPSHQVTQMGQEVILRCVPISNHLYFYWYRQILGQKVEFLVSFYNNEISEKSEIFDDQFSVERPDGSNFTLKIRSTKLEDSAMYFCASRLGLSTDTQYFGPGTRLTVL.

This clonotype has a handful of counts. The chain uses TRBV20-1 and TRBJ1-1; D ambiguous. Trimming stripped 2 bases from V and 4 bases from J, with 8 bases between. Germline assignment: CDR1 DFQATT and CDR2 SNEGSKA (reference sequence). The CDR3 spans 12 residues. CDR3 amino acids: CSARPGFTEAFF. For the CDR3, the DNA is TGCAGTGCTAGACCCGGGTTCACTGAAGCTTTCTTT.